The next 10 T cell receptor beta chains were all read from a single sample in a study of blood T cell repertoires in COVID-19. TCRdb's copy holds only in-frame clones and misses some; the assay was immunoSEQ multiplex PCR. The data hold 200,000 to 250,000 clones, with just over 85% observed a single time. The sample comprised PBMCs or T cells enriched from blood (not recorded which). Every receptor here comes from a woman in her forties or fifties with acute COVID-19.

In DNA form, the CDR3 reads TGTGCCAGTAAAGGACAAACAGTCTCCTACGAGCAGTACTTC. This codes for CASKGQTVSYEQYF. This sequence joins TRBV28 and TRBJ2-7; maybe TRBD1 (5 bases). The CDR3 length is 14 residues. V was cut by 9 bases and J by 0 bases, with 15 bases left in between. From germline, CDR1 is MDHEN and CDR2 SYDVKM.

The chain employs TRBV27 and TRBJ1-6; no definite D call. Germline CDR1 and CDR2: MNHEY and SMNVEV (reference sequence). The CDR3 runs 13 residues. The V and J ends lost 2 bases and 8 bases respectively, with 7 bases between them. CDR3 protein: CASSLPGHSPLHF. Written as DNA, the CDR3 is TGTGCCAGCAGTTTACCCGGTCATTCACCCCTCCACTTT.

Details on this clone: Other DNA sequences within the sample encode an identical CDR3. V is TRBV18 and J is TRBJ2-7; TRBD1 aligns across 10 bases. V was pared by 3 bases and J by 4 bases, with 6 bases of the junction left unmatched. This CDR3 is built from 15 residues. Germline loops: CDR1 KGHSH, CDR2 LQKENI. The CDR3 loop reads CASSPGTGEGYEQYF. In nucleotides, the CDR3 is TGTGCCAGCTCACCTGGGACAGGGGAGGGATACGAGCAGTACTTC.

The chain links TRBV6-6 to TRBJ2-7, with a possible D match to TRBD1 (6 bases). The CDR3 runs to 13 residues. V shed 7 bases and J shed 5 bases, with 15 bases lying between them. Germline CDR1 reads MNHNY; CDR2 reads SVGAGI (reference sequence). CDR3 amino acids: CASTTGHLDEQYF. CDR3 nucleotides: TGTGCCAGCACGACAGGTCATTTAGACGAGCAGTACTTC.

The CDR3 here is CATSDRSYGYTF. Written as DNA, the CDR3 is TGTGCCACCAGTGACAGAAGCTATGGCTACACCTTC. The chain employs TRBV24-1 and TRBJ1-2; D call uncertain. Germline CDR1 and CDR2: KGHDR and SFDVKD. There are 12 residues in the CDR3. Trimming stripped 4 bases from V and 4 bases from J, with 6 bases between.

The chain has TRBV5-4 and TRBJ1-3, with D perhaps TRBD1 (6 bases). Trimming removed 3 bases at V and 3 bases at J, with 13 bases between. The CDR3 totals 15 residues. Germline CDR1 and CDR2: SGHNT and YYREEE (reference sequence). The CDR3, as DNA: TGTGCCAGCAGCTGGGGGGGCGTCCTTGGAAACACCATATATTTT. It yields the protein CASSWGGVLGNTIYF.

This rearrangement joins TRBV6-5 to TRBJ2-7, with 7 bases fitting TRBD1. Germline CDR1 reads MNHEY; CDR2 reads SVGAGI. CDR3 length: 14 residues. V shed 6 bases and J 2 bases; nucleotides not matched to a gene: 7. CDR3 sequence: CASRAPGQTYEQYF. CDR3 nucleotides: TGTGCCAGCAGGGCACCGGGACAGACCTACGAGCAGTACTTC.

This chain joins TRBV18 and TRBJ2-7; the D gene is possibly TRBD2 (6 bases). CDR3 length: 15 residues. The germline V gene has CDR1 KGHSH and CDR2 LQKENI. The V and J ends lost 1 base and 6 bases respectively, with 16 bases between them. The CDR3 is CASSPQVATGGEQYF. The CDR3 region has the DNA TGTGCCAGCTCACCACAGGTGGCAACCGGGGGCGAGCAGTACTTC.

The chain has TRBV29-1 and TRBJ2-7; 8 bases match TRBD1. The CDR3 consists of 13 residues. The V gene end was trimmed by 6 bases and the J gene end by 4 bases; junction bases not matched to a gene: 8. Per germline, CDR1 SQVTM and CDR2 ANQGSEA. CDR3: CSVPGTGRYEQYF. The CDR3 DNA reads as TGCAGCGTCCCAGGGACAGGTCGATACGAGCAGTACTTC.

V and J are TRBV7-9 and TRBJ1-2; tentatively, D is TRBD1 (6 bases). The V gene's germline CDR1 is SEHNR and CDR2 FQNEAQ (reference sequence). The CDR3 covers 15 residues. Trimming removed 5 bases at V and 5 bases at J, with 18 bases between. In nucleotides, the CDR3 is TGTGCCAGCAGCCCCAGCCCAGGGGCCTGGTATGGCTACACCTTC. It codes for CASSPSPGAWYGYTF.